These T cell receptor beta chains were read from a single sample in a study of blood T cell repertoires in COVID-19. The repertoire was sequenced with immunoSEQ multiplex PCR; TCRdb's copy has only in-frame clones and lacks some. The data contain some 76,000 clones, around 91% of them singletons. Sequencing was carried out using peripheral blood. Receptors were obtained from a human donor in a cohort sampled during active COVID-19. Both conserved end residues are part of each CDR3. D genes are given only for firm matches.

j_gene,d_gene,v_gene,CDR3aa,CDR3nt
TRBJ2-5,TRBD1,TRBV18,CASSPTGEETQYF,TGTGCCAGCTCACCGACAGGGGAAGAGACCCAGTACTTC
TRBJ1-2,TRBD1,TRBV15,CATSPRTGGNRGYTF,TGTGCCACCAGCCCAAGGACAGGGGGCAATCGGGGCTACACCTTC
TRBJ2-2,NA,TRBV24-1,CATSATSNTGELFF,TGTGCCACCAGTGCCACATCGAACACCGGGGAGCTGTTTTTT
TRBJ2-5,TRBD2,TRBV15,CATSRDPGGYETQYF,TGTGCCACCAGCAGAGACCCGGGAGGGTATGAGACCCAGTACTTC
TRBJ2-2,NA,TRBV6-2/TRBV6-3,CASSFQGPGVTGELFF,TGTGCCAGCAGTTTTCAGGGTCCAGGGGTAACCGGGGAGCTGTTTTTT
TRBJ1-6,NA,TRBV4-2,CASSQGRGRGGSPLHF,TGTGCCAGCAGCCAAGGACGGGGGAGAGGAGGTTCACCCCTCCACTTT
TRBJ1-3,TRBD1,TRBV5-1,CASSPGTGGNTIYF,TGCGCCAGCAGCCCAGGGACAGGGGGCAACACCATATATTTT
TRBJ2-2,NA,TRBV9,CASSDRASGELFF,TGTGCCAGCAGCGACAGGGCCTCCGGGGAGCTGTTTTTT
TRBJ2-7,NA,TRBV7-8,CASSLVEGSYEQYF,TGTGCCAGCAGCTTAGTTGAGGGATCCTACGAGCAGTACTTC
TRBJ1-2,NA,TRBV6-2/TRBV6-3,CASSPELLNYGYTF,TGTGCCAGCAGCCCGGAGCTTCTTAACTATGGCTACACCTTC
TRBJ2-5,TRBD2,TRBV13,CASSLGWTSGGTPEETQYF,TGTGCCAGCAGCTTAGGGTGGACTAGCGGGGGGACACCCGAAGAGACCCAGTACTTC
TRBJ2-1,TRBD2,TRBV6-6,CASSRLAQPVQFF,TGTGCCAGCAGTCGACTAGCCCAGCCCGTCCAGTTCTTC
TRBJ2-1,TRBD2,TRBV3-1/TRBV3-2,CASSQDPGGYNEQFF,TGTGCCAGCAGCCAAGACCCGGGGGGGTACAATGAGCAGTTCTTC
TRBJ2-1,NA,TRBV18,CASSPSSTGGNEQFF,TGTGCCAGCTCACCTAGTTCGACAGGAGGAAATGAGCAGTTCTTC
TRBJ2-7,NA,TRBV7-2,CASSLSSGIYEQYF,TGTGCCAGCAGCTTATCATCAGGGATCTACGAGCAGTACTTC